This entry lists 13 T cell receptor beta chains sequenced from one sample in a study of early T cells in non-severe SARS-CoV-2 infection. Each CDR3 protein gets one entry after TCRdb re-called the 5' RACE reads with MiXCR. This sample has 60,000 to 75,000 distinct CDR3 sequences, with 10% to 12% found just once. Sequences were derived from whole blood, sampled at baseline. These receptors originate from an adult who was a healthcare worker with PCR-confirmed SARS-CoV-2 infection or an uninfected control (not recorded which).

The table lists this clonotype with many counts. The rearrangement uses TRBV20-1 and TRBJ2-2; D may be TRBD2 (5 bases). CDR1 is DFQATT, CDR2 SNEGSKA, per germline (reference sequence). The V and J ends lost 5 bases and 5 bases respectively, with 21 bases between them. The CDR3 contains 16 residues. The CDR3 is CSAPAPSGLRTGELFF. In DNA form, the CDR3 reads TGCAGTGCTCCCGCCCCAAGCGGATTGAGGACCGGGGAGCTGTTTTTT.

Many counts were recorded for this clonotype. V is TRBV24-1 and J is TRBJ1-1; TRBD1 aligns across 8 bases. The germline V gene encodes CDR1 KGHDR and CDR2 SFDVKD. The CDR3 contains 16 residues. V gave up 4 bases and J gave up 1 base; unmatched junction bases: 7. In nucleotides, the CDR3 is TGTGCCACCAGTGACCCGGACAGGGTGCAGAACACTGAAGCTTTCTTT. It codes for CATSDPDRVQNTEAFF.

This chain's CDR3 is CSAGGGSYNEQFF. CDR3 in DNA: TGCAGTGCTGGGGGGGGCTCCTACAATGAGCAGTTCTTC. This chain links TRBV20-1 with TRBJ2-1, with 7 positions matching TRBD2. Germline CDR1 DFQATT, CDR2 SNEGSKA (reference sequence). The CDR3 has 13 amino acids. With 5 bases clipped from V and 0 bases from J, the junction kept 1 base outside the gene matches.

This clonotype was seen only a few times. V gene TRBV12-3 or TRBV12-4 combines with J gene TRBJ2-3; 9 bases fit TRBD2. The CDR3 loop spans 15 amino acids. V lost 1 base and J lost 4; bases outside the gene matches: 3. The CDR3 loop reads CASSLGGGGPDTQYF. The CDR3 nucleotides are TGTGCCAGCAGTTTAGGCGGGGGGGGCCCAGATACGCAGTATTTT.

Ten or more counts support this clonotype. The chain combines TRBV27 with TRBJ2-3; 11 bases agree with TRBD1. Trimming removed 1 base from V and 3 bases from J; junction bases left unmatched: 6. Germline V gives CDR1 MNHEY, CDR2 SMNVEV (reference sequence). The CDR3 runs to 17 residues. The CDR3 sequence is CASSLLWTGGATDTQYF. The CDR3 nucleotides are TGTGCCAGCAGTTTATTATGGACAGGGGGCGCGACAGATACGCAGTATTTT.

This clonotype was detected ten times or more. This CDR3 reads CASSLQRLGQDGQFF. In nucleotides, the CDR3 is TGCGCCAGCAGCTTGCAGCGGTTGGGACAGGACGGACAGTTCTTC. The rearrangement joins TRBV5-1 to TRBJ2-1, with TRBD1 identical over 8 bases. V lost 1 base and J lost 13; bases outside the gene matches: 13. The CDR3 spans 15 residues. Germline loops: CDR1 SGHRS, CDR2 YFSETQ.

The V gene is TRBV30, the J gene TRBJ2-7; D remains unclear. The CDR3 loop spans 12 amino acids. Trimming left V 2 bases short and J 5 bases short, with 10 bases between. Germline CDR1 GTSNPN, CDR2 SVGIG (reference sequence). CDR3 coding DNA: TGTGCCTGGAGTCCCATCTTCCACGAGCAGTACTTC. This encodes CAWSPIFHEQYF.

This clonotype was seen many times. J is TRBJ1-1 and V is TRBV27; tentatively, D is TRBD1 (6 bases). Germline V CDR1 and CDR2: MNHEY, SMNVEV (reference sequence). Deletions cut 4 bases from V and 4 bases from J, with 13 bases between. This CDR3 spans 14 amino acids. Written as DNA, the CDR3 is TGTGCCAGCAGTTCACAGGGCAGAGGCACTGAAGCTTTCTTT. It specifies CASSSQGRGTEAFF.

The chain combines TRBV12-3 or TRBV12-4 with TRBJ2-7, with 11 bases that match TRBD2. J gave up 0 bases and V 5 bases, and 6 bases lay outside the gene matches. This CDR3 region has 16 residues. In DNA form, the CDR3 reads TGTGCCAGCAGTCGGGGACTAGCGGAAATCTCCTACGAGCAGTACTTC. Translating gives CASSRGLAEISYEQYF.

In its sample, this clonotype was seen many times. The genes are TRBV20-1 and TRBJ2-1, with TRBD2 matching 12 bases. The CDR3 runs to 15 residues. The germline gives CDR1 DFQATT, CDR2 SNEGSKA (reference sequence). V lost 5 bases and J lost 8; bases outside the gene matches: 10. CDR3 sequence: CSASRLAGVTDEQFF. The CDR3 DNA sequence: TGCAGTGCTTCTAGACTAGCGGGAGTAACGGATGAGCAGTTCTTC.

The J gene is TRBJ1-1, the V gene TRBV29-1; D unclear. V shed 8 bases and J shed 4 bases, with 14 bases lying between them. Germline V CDR1 and CDR2: SQVTM, ANQGSEA. This CDR3 spans 12 amino acids. Here the CDR3 reads CSHHRAGTEAFF. DNA of the CDR3: TGCAGCCATCATAGGGCGGGCACTGAAGCTTTCTTT. The whole variable domain, filled in from reference TRBV29-1 and TRBJ1-1, reads SAVISQKPSRDICQRGTSLTIQCQVDSQVTMMFWYRQQPGQSLTLIATANQGSEATYESGFVIDKFPISRPNLTFSTLTVSNMSPEDSSIYLCSHHRAGTEAFFGQGTRLTVV.

The V gene is TRBV29-1, the J gene TRBJ2-2, with D perhaps TRBD1 (6 bases). The germline V gene has CDR1 SQVTM and CDR2 ANQGSEA. The CDR3 runs 13 residues. Trimming left V 6 bases short and J 2 bases short, with 10 bases between. The DNA for the CDR3 is TGCAGCGTCGCCGGGACAAACACCGGGGAGCTGTTTTTT. Its protein product is CSVAGTNTGELFF.

CDR3 nucleotides: TGCAGTGCTAGAGATCTGGGAGGGGCCCTCGTGACCCAGTACTTC. It specifies CSARDLGGALVTQYF. The V call is TRBV20-1, the J call TRBJ2-5; 7 bases align to TRBD2. The CDR3 is 15 residues long. With V trimmed by 0 bases and J by 7 bases, 11 bases remained unmatched. Germline V CDR1 and CDR2: DFQATT, SNEGSKA (reference sequence).